Listed here are 15 T cell receptor beta chains from one sample, sequenced in a study of blood T cell repertoires in COVID-19. Only in-frame clones appear in the TCRdb table, and some are missing; sequencing was by immunoSEQ multiplex PCR. The profile shows about 270,000 clones, 88% of them singletons. The sequencing input was PBMCs or T cells enriched from blood (not recorded which). These receptor sequences come from a woman aged 45-65 years who had recovered from COVID-19.

The V gene is TRBV23-1, the J gene TRBJ1-5; D call uncertain. TRBV23-1 is placed among ORFs of uncertain function. Trimming cost V 2 bases and J 6 bases, with 5 bases left between them. The CDR3 covers 12 residues. In nucleotides, the CDR3 is TGCGCCAGCAGTCAACGGTTTCAGCCCCAGCATTTT. Protein: CASSQRFQPQHF.

The J gene is TRBJ1-4, the V gene TRBV13; 9 nucleotides agree with TRBD1. J gave up 4 bases and V 5 bases, and 11 bases lay outside the gene matches. Germline V gene sequence: CDR1 PRHDT, CDR2 FYEKMQ (reference sequence). This CDR3 comprises 17 residues. CDR3 DNA sequence: TGTGCCAGCAGCATAACCCAACAGGGGGCAAGTAATGAAAAACTGTTTTTT. This translates into CASSITQQGASNEKLFF.

The V and J genes are TRBV5-8 and TRBJ2-3; tentative D call: TRBD1 (6 bases). The germline CDR1 and CDR2 sequences are SGHTS and YDEGEE. This CDR3 comprises 13 residues. Trimming left V 3 bases short and J 3 bases short, with 8 bases between. CDR3 sequence reads: CASSSDRTDTQYF. The CDR3 bases are TGTGCCAGCAGCTCGGACAGAACAGATACGCAGTATTTT. Drawing the rest from reference TRBV5-8 and TRBJ2-3, the complete variable domain is EAGVTQSPTHLIKTRGQQATLRCSPISGHTSVYWYQQALGLGLQFLLWYDEGEERNRGNFPPRFSGRQFPNYSSELNVNALELEDSALYLCASSSDRTDTQYFGPGTRLTVL.

The chain uses TRBV7-3 and TRBJ1-1; D not certain. CDR3 length: 14 residues. The germline V gene has CDR1 SGHTA and CDR2 FQGTGA. The ends were cut back, 0 bases at V and 2 bases at J, with 7 bases in the middle. For the CDR3, the DNA is TGTGCCAGCAGCTTAACCCCGGGAAACACTGAAGCTTTCTTT. Residues: CASSLTPGNTEAFF.

V and J are TRBV5-5 and TRBJ2-5; no definite D call. Germline CDR1 SGHKS, CDR2 YYEKEE (reference sequence). This CDR3 is built from 14 residues. The ends were cut back, 1 base at V and 3 bases at J, with 10 bases in the middle. The CDR3 here is CASSLYYGKETQYF. The CDR3 DNA sequence: TGTGCCAGCAGCTTGTACTACGGAAAAGAGACCCAGTACTTC.

J is TRBJ2-2 and V is TRBV5-1; maybe TRBD2 (6 bases). The germline V and J ends were trimmed by 4 bases and 11 bases, with 18 bases remaining between them. From germline, CDR1 is SGHRS and CDR2 YFSETQ. The CDR3 length is 14 residues. The CDR3 DNA follows: TGCGCCAGCAGCCTAGGGCGGGACGTCGGCGAGCTGTTTTTT. Translation gives CASSLGRDVGELFF. The full variable domain, rest sourced from reference TRBV5-1 and TRBJ2-2, is KAGVTQTPRYLIKTRGQQVTLSCSPISGHRSVSWYQQTPGQGLQFLFEYFSETQRNKGNFPGRFSGRQFSNSRSEMNVSTLELGDSALYLCASSLGRDVGELFFGEGSRLTVL.

This clone was recorded once. The J gene is TRBJ1-1, the V gene TRBV2; TRBD1 is a possible D gene (6 bases). Trimming left V 4 bases short and J 4 bases short, with 16 bases between. Germline assignment: CDR1 SNHLY and CDR2 FYNNEI. This CDR3 has 15 residues. The chain's CDR3 is CASSASQGASTEAFF. CDR3 bases: TGTGCCAGCAGTGCTTCACAGGGTGCAAGCACTGAAGCTTTCTTT.

Turning to this clone: Additional DNA sequences in this sample encode the identical CDR3. The chain carries TRBV18 and TRBJ2-1, with D possibly TRBD2 on 6 matching bases. The CDR3 sequence is 15 residues long. Trimming removed 3 bases from V and 0 bases from J, with 9 bases in between. Germline CDR1 is KGHSH and CDR2 is LQKENI. CDR3 bases: TGTGCCAGCTCACCTGGACTAAGCTCCTACAATGAGCAGTTCTTC. Its translation: CASSPGLSSYNEQFF.

The chain uses TRBV28 and TRBJ2-7; 8 bases align to TRBD2. CDR3 length: 15 amino acids. J lost 0 bases, V lost 7 bases, and 8 bases had no gene match. Germline V gene lookup returns CDR1 MDHEN and CDR2 SYDVKM. In DNA, the CDR3 is TGTGCCAGCACCCCAGGACTAGCATCCTCCTACGAGCAGTACTTC. Amino acids: CASTPGLASSYEQYF.

CDR3 residues: CASSQSGSGTDTQYF. CDR3 nucleotide sequence: TGCGCCAGCAGCCAAAGCGGGAGTGGGACAGATACGCAGTATTTT. The chain combines TRBV4-3 with TRBJ2-3; the match to TRBD2 covers 8 bases. CDR1 is LGHNA, CDR2 YSLEER, per germline. The V gene end was trimmed by 2 bases and the J gene end by 3 bases; junction bases not matched to a gene: 4. The CDR3 is 15 amino acids.

The chain combines TRBV19 with TRBJ1-5; the match to TRBD1 covers 7 bases. V dropped 6 bases and J dropped 5; count of bases not matched to a gene: 7. Germline CDR1 and CDR2: LNHDA and SQIVND (reference sequence). The CDR3 contains 14 residues. Here the CDR3 DNA reads TGTGCCAGTAGAAGACAGGGAGGCGATCAGCCCCAGCATTTT. It translates to CASRRQGGDQPQHF.

The J gene is TRBJ2-1, the V gene TRBV6-2 or TRBV6-3, with a possible D match to TRBD1 (5 bases). Per germline, CDR1 MNHEY and CDR2 SVGEGT. The CDR3 is 17 residues long. V was shortened by 6 bases and J by 0 bases, with 18 bases between the two germline ends. The CDR3 loop is CASSRPGDSSSYNEQFF. The CDR3 DNA sequence: TGTGCCAGCAGCAGACCGGGCGACAGCAGCTCCTACAATGAGCAGTTCTTC.

The chain joins TRBV15 to TRBJ2-1, with D tentatively TRBD2 (7 bases). Trimming pared 0 bases from V and 9 bases from J, leaving 12 bases between. Germline CDR1 and CDR2: LNHNV and YYDKDF (reference sequence). The CDR3 has 14 residues. The CDR3 here is CATSREGGPSEQFF. CDR3 DNA: TGTGCCACCAGCAGAGAGGGGGGGCCGAGTGAGCAGTTCTTC.

This clone is a singleton in its sample. The V call is TRBV6-5, the J call TRBJ1-1; 10 nucleotides agree with TRBD1. CDR3 length: 14 residues. CDR1 is MNHEY and CDR2 is SVGAGI in the germline V gene. Germline trimming cut 7 bases from V and 5 bases from J; bases unmatched to any gene: 7. The CDR3 DNA follows: TGTGCCAGCATTCAGACAGGGGGCCGTACTGAAGCTTTCTTT. This codes for CASIQTGGRTEAFF.

J is TRBJ1-2 and V is TRBV27; TRBD1 aligns across 10 bases. CDR1 and CDR2 from the germline V gene are MNHEY and SMNVEV (reference sequence). The CDR3 contains 15 residues. With V trimmed by 4 bases and J by 3 bases, 5 bases remained unmatched. CDR3 coding DNA: TGTGCCAGCAGTTCGACGACAGGGGGCTACTATGGCTACACCTTC. As protein: CASSSTTGGYYGYTF.